The clone carrying this T cell receptor beta chain was picked up a small number of times. TCR beta CDR3 regions were amplified from RNA transcripts. The TCR CDR3 first-round RT-PCR relied on the HTBI primer set. TCRdb re-derived calls from the multiplex PCR reads in MiXCR, one entry per CDR3 protein. The sample yields some 420,000 distinct CDR3 sequences, around 15% seen once. Clinical symptoms, serum thyroxine and TRAb, thyroid ultrasound and orbital computed tomography were used for the diagnoses. This CDR3 region has 16 residues. The germline V gene encodes CDR1 MNHEY and CDR2 SMNVEV (reference sequence). The V segment lost 5 bases and the J segment 2 bases; nucleotides outside the gene matches: 9. This specimen belongs to a study of T cells in Graves' hyperthyroidism and ophthalmopathy.

The clonotype comes from a woman aged 18-29 years with Graves' hyperthyroidism. The gene calls are TRBV27 and TRBJ2-1; the match to TRBD2 covers 7 bases. The specimen was blood. The CDR3 DNA follows: TGTGCCAGCAGTATGTCGACTAGCCCGACCTACAATGAGCAGTTCTTC. It codes for CASSMSTSPTYNEQFF.